These T cell receptor beta chains were read from a single sample in a study of CD8 T cells in ankylosing spondylitis. TCRdb re-called the 5' RACE reads with MiXCR, one entry per CDR3 protein. Here the sample spans fewer than 750,000 distinct CDR3 sequences, roughly 19% being singletons. The sample was blood, either unsorted or a sorted T cell fraction (not recorded which). The receptors derive from a male donor with ankylosing spondylitis. Both conserved end residues are part of each CDR3. The order of the fields is V gene, J gene, D gene, clone size, CDR3 DNA, CDR3 protein. A D gene is named only where the DNA matches it firmly. Not all rows give a size; the values are once, few, many and, for expanded clones, a class.

V gene: TRBV6-5
J gene: TRBJ1-1
D gene: NA
clone size: NA
CDR3 DNA: TGTGCCAGCAGTTACTCGGGGGCCCTGAACACTGAAGCTTTCTTT
CDR3 protein: CASSYSGALNTEAFF

V gene: TRBV27
J gene: TRBJ2-7
D gene: TRBD2
clone size: NA
CDR3 DNA: TGTGCCAGCAGCGAAACGACTAGCGGGAGATACGAGCAGTACTTC
CDR3 protein: CASSETTSGRYEQYF

V gene: TRBV6-2/TRBV6-3
J gene: TRBJ2-1
D gene: TRBD2
clone size: NA
CDR3 DNA: TGTGCCAGCAGTTGGACTAGTTTCAATGAGCAGTTCTTC
CDR3 protein: CASSWTSFNEQFF

V gene: TRBV6-5
J gene: TRBJ1-6
D gene: TRBD1
clone size: few
CDR3 DNA: TGTGCCAGCAGTTACACGGACAGGGTAGCTTCACCCCTCCACTTT
CDR3 protein: CASSYTDRVASPLHF

V gene: TRBV5-5
J gene: TRBJ2-1
D gene: TRBD2
clone size: many
CDR3 DNA: TGTGCCAGCAGAACGACTAGCCCTCCGGAGTTCTTC
CDR3 protein: CASRTTSPPEFF

V gene: TRBV7-2
J gene: TRBJ1-1
D gene: TRBD1
clone size: few
CDR3 DNA: TGTGCCAGCAGCTTCAGGGGGCAGAGAGGGACTGAAGCTTTCTTT
CDR3 protein: CASSFRGQRGTEAFF

V gene: TRBV4-2
J gene: TRBJ1-6
D gene: NA
clone size: few
CDR3 DNA: TGTGCCAGCAGCCTAACCCAACGGGCCGACTATAATTCACCCCTCCACTTT
CDR3 protein: CASSLTQRADYNSPLHF

V gene: TRBV18
J gene: TRBJ2-7
D gene: TRBD2
clone size: NA
CDR3 DNA: TGTGCCAGCTCACCCTCCGGGACTAGCGGAATCTACGAGCAGTACTTC
CDR3 protein: CASSPSGTSGIYEQYF

V gene: TRBV27
J gene: TRBJ2-7
D gene: TRBD1
clone size: NA
CDR3 DNA: TGTGCCAGCAGTTTATCAAGGGGGCTCGGGCAGTACTTC
CDR3 protein: CASSLSRGLGQYF

V gene: TRBV28
J gene: TRBJ2-2
D gene: TRBD2
clone size: NA
CDR3 DNA: TGTGCCAGCACCCTTGGGACTAGCGAATCCGGGGAGCTGTTTTTT
CDR3 protein: CASTLGTSESGELFF

V gene: TRBV12-3/TRBV12-4
J gene: TRBJ1-5
D gene: NA
clone size: many
CDR3 DNA: TGTGCCAGCAGTTCTGCTAGCAATCAGCCCCAGCATTTT
CDR3 protein: CASSSASNQPQHF

V gene: TRBV14
J gene: TRBJ2-3
D gene: NA
clone size: few
CDR3 DNA: TGTGCCAGCAGCCAAGGGGACTCCAGACGCACGCAGTATTTT
CDR3 protein: CASSQGDSRRTQYF

V gene: TRBV20-1
J gene: TRBJ2-2
D gene: TRBD2
clone size: few
CDR3 DNA: TGCAGTGGGACTAGCGACACCGGGGAGCTGTTTTTT
CDR3 protein: CSGTSDTGELFF

V gene: TRBV7-2
J gene: TRBJ2-1
D gene: TRBD2
clone size: many
CDR3 DNA: TGTGCCAGCAGCTTAAGGGGGACTAGCCATGGCAATGAGCAGTTCTTC
CDR3 protein: CASSLRGTSHGNEQFF

V gene: TRBV10-3
J gene: TRBJ1-5
D gene: NA
clone size: few
CDR3 DNA: TGTGCCATCAGTGACTCCGGGACGGGACGTCAGCCCCAGCATTTT
CDR3 protein: CAISDSGTGRQPQHF

V gene: TRBV5-6
J gene: TRBJ1-3
D gene: NA
clone size: many
CDR3 DNA: TGTGCCAGCAGCTTCCCCACGGGAGGGAGATCTGGAAACACCATATATTTT
CDR3 protein: CASSFPTGGRSGNTIYF

V gene: TRBV12-3/TRBV12-4
J gene: TRBJ1-5
D gene: NA
clone size: NA
CDR3 DNA: TGTGCCAGCAGTTTAGTGGGACTTGGCAATCAGCCCCAGCATTTT
CDR3 protein: CASSLVGLGNQPQHF

V gene: TRBV7-3
J gene: TRBJ1-2
D gene: TRBD1
clone size: few
CDR3 DNA: TGTGCCAGCAGCTCCCGGGACAGGGGTCGCTACACCTTC
CDR3 protein: CASSSRDRGRYTF

V gene: TRBV5-1
J gene: TRBJ1-1
D gene: TRBD1
clone size: few
CDR3 DNA: TGCGCCAGCAGCTTAGGGACAGGGGGAGCTTTCTTT
CDR3 protein: CASSLGTGGAFF

V gene: TRBV11-2
J gene: TRBJ2-7
D gene: NA
clone size: NA
CDR3 DNA: TGTGCCAGCAGCTTACCCGCCGGGACCCCAACCTACGAGCAGTACTTC
CDR3 protein: CASSLPAGTPTYEQYF

V gene: TRBV7-2
J gene: TRBJ1-1
D gene: NA
clone size: NA
CDR3 DNA: TGTGCCAGCAGCTCAACTATGGGTGTGAACACTGAAGCTTTCTTT
CDR3 protein: CASSSTMGVNTEAFF

V gene: TRBV6-5
J gene: TRBJ1-4
D gene: TRBD1
clone size: NA
CDR3 DNA: TGTGCCAGCAGTTACTTGAGGGGGCGCGATGAAAAACTGTTTTTT
CDR3 protein: CASSYLRGRDEKLFF